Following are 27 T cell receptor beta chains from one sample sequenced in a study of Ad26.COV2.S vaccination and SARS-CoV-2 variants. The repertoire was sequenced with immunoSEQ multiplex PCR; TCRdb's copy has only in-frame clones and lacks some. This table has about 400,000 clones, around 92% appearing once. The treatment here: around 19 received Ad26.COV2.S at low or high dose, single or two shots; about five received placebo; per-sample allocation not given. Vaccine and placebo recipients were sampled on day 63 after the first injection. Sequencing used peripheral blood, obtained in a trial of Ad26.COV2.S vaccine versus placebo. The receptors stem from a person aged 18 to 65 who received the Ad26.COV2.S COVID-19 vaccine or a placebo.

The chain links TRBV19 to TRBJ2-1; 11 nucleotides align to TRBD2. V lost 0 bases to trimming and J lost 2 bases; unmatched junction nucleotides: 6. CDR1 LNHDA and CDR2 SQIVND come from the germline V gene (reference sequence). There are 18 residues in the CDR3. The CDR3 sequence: CASSIDSLAGVPYNEQFF. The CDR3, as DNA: TGTGCCAGTAGTATAGATTCACTAGCGGGGGTACCCTACAATGAGCAGTTCTTC.

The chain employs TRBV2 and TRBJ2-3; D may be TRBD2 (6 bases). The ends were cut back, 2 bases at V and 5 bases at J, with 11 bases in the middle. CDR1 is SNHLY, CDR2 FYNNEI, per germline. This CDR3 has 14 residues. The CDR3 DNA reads TGTGCCAGCAGTGAATTTGGCGGGGAAGATACGCAGTATTTT. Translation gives CASSEFGGEDTQYF.

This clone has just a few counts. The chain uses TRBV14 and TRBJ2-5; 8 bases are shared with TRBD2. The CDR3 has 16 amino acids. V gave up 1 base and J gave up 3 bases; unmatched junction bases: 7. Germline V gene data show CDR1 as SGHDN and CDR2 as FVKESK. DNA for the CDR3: TGTGCCAGCAGCCAAGCCCCCGGGAGGGGAGAAGAGACCCAGTACTTC. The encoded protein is CASSQAPGRGEETQYF. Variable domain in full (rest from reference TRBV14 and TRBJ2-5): EAGVTQFPSHSVIEKGQTVTLRCDPISGHDNLYWYRRVMGKEIKFLLHFVKESKQDESGMPNNRFLAERTGGTYSTLKVQPAELEDSGVYFCASSQAPGRGEETQYFGPGTRLLVL.

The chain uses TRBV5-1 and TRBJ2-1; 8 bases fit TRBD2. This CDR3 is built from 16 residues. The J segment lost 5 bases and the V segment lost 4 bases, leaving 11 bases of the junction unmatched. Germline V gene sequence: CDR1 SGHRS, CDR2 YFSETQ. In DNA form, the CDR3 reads TGCGCCAGCAGCGGAGTCCCCACGGGGGGGAACAATGAGCAGTTCTTC. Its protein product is CASSGVPTGGNNEQFF.

CDR3 coding DNA: TGTGCCAGCAGTCTCCTCGGAGACGGGACAGGGGTTCTCTACGAGCAGTACTTC. It codes for CASSLLGDGTGVLYEQYF. The chain employs TRBV27 and TRBJ2-7; TRBD1 aligns across 10 bases. The CDR3 has 18 residues. Germline loops: CDR1 MNHEY, CDR2 SMNVEV (reference sequence). V shed 5 bases and J 3 bases; nucleotides not matched to a gene: 16.

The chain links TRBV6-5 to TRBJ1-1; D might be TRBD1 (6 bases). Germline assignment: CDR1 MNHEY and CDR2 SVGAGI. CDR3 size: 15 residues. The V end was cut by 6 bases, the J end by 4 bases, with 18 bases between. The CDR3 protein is CASSFGWGGTTEAFF. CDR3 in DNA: TGTGCCAGCAGCTTCGGGTGGGGGGGCACCACTGAAGCTTTCTTT.

The CDR3 coding sequence is TGTGCTAGTGGACCGGGGACAGGGACTAGCACAGATACGCAGTATTTT. Protein sequence: CASGPGTGTSTDTQYF. This chain uses TRBV12-5 with TRBJ2-3, with 9 bases that match TRBD1. This CDR3 is built from 16 residues. The V gene end was trimmed by 6 bases and the J gene end by 0 bases; junction bases not matched to a gene: 7. Germline CDR1 and CDR2: LGHNT and FRNRAP.

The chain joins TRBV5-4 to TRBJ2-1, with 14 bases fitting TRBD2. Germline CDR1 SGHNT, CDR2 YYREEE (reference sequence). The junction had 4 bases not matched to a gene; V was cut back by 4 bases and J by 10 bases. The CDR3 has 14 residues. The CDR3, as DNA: TGTGCCAGCAGCCGGACTAGCGGGGGGCGGGAGCAGTTCTTC. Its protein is CASSRTSGGREQFF.

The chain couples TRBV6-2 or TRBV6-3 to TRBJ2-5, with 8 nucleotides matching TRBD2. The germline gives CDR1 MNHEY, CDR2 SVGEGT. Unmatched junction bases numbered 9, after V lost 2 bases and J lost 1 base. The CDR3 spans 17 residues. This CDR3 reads CASSYPPLRGVQETQYF. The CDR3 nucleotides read TGTGCCAGCAGTTACCCCCCCTTGCGGGGGGTCCAAGAGACCCAGTACTTC.

CDR3 in DNA: TGTGCCAGCAGACCCCGGGGGGCCGATAATTCACCCCTCCACTTT. It encodes CASRPRGADNSPLHF. V is TRBV6-5 and J is TRBJ1-6, with D perhaps TRBD1 (6 bases). V shed 6 bases and J shed 5 bases, with 14 bases lying between them. The CDR3 is 15 residues long. Germline values: CDR1 MNHEY, CDR2 SVGAGI.

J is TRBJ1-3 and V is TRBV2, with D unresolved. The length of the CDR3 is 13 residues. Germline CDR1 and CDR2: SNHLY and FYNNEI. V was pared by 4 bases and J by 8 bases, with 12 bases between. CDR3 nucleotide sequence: TGTGCCAGCAGTGTCCCTTTCCCGTACACCATATATTTT. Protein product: CASSVPFPYTIYF. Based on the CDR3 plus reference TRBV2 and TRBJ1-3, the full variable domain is EPEVTQTPSHQVTQMGQEVILRCVPISNHLYFYWYRQILGQKVEFLVSFYNNEISEKSEIFDDQFSVERPDGSNFTLKIRSTKLEDSAMYFCASSVPFPYTIYFGEGSWLTVV.

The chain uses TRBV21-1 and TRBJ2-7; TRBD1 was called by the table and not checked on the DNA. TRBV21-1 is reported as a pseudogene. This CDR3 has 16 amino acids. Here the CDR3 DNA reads TGTGCCAGCAGCAAACGAACAGGGGCCGAGGGCTACGAGCAGTACTTC. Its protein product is CASSKRTGAEGYEQYF.

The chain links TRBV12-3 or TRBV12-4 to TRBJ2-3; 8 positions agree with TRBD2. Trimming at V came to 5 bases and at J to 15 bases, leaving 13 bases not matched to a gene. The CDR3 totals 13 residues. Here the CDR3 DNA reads TGTGCCAGCAGTCTCTCATCCGGGACTAGTTCATATTTT. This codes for CASSLSSGTSSYF.

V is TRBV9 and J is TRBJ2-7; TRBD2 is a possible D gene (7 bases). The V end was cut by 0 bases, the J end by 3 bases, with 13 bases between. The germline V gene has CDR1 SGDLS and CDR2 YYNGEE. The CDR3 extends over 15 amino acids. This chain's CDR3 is CASSVGGGQVYEQYF. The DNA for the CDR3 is TGTGCCAGCAGCGTAGGGGGGGGCCAGGTCTACGAGCAGTACTTC.

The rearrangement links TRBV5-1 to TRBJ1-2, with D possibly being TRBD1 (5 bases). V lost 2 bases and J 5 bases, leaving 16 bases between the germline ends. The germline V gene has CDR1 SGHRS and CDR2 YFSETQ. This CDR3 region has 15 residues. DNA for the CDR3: TGCGCCAGCAGCTTAGGCTCGGTGGGGCCATATGGCTACACCTTC. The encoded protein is CASSLGSVGPYGYTF.

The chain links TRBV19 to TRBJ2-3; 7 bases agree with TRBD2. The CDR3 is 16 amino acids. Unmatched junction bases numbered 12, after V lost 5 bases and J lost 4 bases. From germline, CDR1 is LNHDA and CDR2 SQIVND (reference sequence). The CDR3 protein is CASSLSAGLGADTQYF. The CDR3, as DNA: TGTGCCAGTAGTCTATCAGCGGGGCTCGGGGCAGATACGCAGTATTTT.

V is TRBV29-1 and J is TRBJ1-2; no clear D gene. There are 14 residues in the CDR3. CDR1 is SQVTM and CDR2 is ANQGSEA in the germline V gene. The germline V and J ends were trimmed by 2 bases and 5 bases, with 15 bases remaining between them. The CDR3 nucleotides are TGCAGCGTTGAAAAGAGAGGGATGGAGTATGGCTACACCTTC. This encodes CSVEKRGMEYGYTF. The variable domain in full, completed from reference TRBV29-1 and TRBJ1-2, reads SAVISQKPSRDICQRGTSLTIQCQVDSQVTMMFWYRQQPGQSLTLIATANQGSEATYESGFVIDKFPISRPNLTFSTLTVSNMSPEDSSIYLCSVEKRGMEYGYTFGSGTRLTVV.

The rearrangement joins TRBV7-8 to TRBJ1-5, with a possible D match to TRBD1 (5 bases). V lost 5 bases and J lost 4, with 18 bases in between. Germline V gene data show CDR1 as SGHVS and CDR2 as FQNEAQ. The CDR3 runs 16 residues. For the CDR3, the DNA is TGTGCCAGCAGCGTAAGAGACAGTATCCGAAATCAGCCCCAGCATTTT. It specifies CASSVRDSIRNQPQHF.

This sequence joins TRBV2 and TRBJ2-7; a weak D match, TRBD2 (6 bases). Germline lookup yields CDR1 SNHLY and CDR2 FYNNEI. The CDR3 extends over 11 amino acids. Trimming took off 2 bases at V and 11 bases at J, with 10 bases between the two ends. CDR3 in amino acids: CASSEREREYF. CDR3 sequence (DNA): TGTGCCAGCAGTGAACGGGAGAGGGAGTACTTC. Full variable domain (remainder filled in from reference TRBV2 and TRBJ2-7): EPEVTQTPSHQVTQMGQEVILRCVPISNHLYFYWYRQILGQKVEFLVSFYNNEISEKSEIFDDQFSVERPDGSNFTLKIRSTKLEDSAMYFCASSEREREYFGPGTRLTVT.

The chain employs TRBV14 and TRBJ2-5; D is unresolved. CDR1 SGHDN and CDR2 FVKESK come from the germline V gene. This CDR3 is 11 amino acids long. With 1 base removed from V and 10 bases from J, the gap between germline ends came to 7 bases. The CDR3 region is CASSQGPDQYF. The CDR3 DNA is TGTGCCAGCAGCCAAGGACCGGACCAGTACTTC.

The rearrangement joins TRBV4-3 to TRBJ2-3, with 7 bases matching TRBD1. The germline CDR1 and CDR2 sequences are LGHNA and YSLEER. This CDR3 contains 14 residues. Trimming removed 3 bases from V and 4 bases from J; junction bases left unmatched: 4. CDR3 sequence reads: CASSQDRIADTQYF. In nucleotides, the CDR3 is TGCGCCAGCAGCCAGGACAGGATCGCAGATACGCAGTATTTT.

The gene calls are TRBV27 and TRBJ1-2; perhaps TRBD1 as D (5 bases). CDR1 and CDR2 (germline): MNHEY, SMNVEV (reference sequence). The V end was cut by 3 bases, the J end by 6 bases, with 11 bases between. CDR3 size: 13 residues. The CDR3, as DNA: TGTGCCAGCAGTTTCTCGGCAGGGAATGGCTACACCTTC. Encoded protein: CASSFSAGNGYTF.

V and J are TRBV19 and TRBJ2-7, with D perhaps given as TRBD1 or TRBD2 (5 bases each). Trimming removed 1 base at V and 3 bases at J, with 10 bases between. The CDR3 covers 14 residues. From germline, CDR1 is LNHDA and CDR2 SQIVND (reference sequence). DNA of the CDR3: TGTGCCAGTAGTATAGGAGGGGCTGACTACGAGCAGTACTTC. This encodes CASSIGGADYEQYF.

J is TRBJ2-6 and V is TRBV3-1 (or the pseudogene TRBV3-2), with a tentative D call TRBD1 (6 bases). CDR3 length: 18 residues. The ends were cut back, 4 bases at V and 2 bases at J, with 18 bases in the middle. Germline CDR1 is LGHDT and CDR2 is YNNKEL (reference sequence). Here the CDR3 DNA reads TGTGCCAGCAGCCCATCCATCGGACAGCAAACTGGGGCCAACGTCCTGACTTTC. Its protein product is CASSPSIGQQTGANVLTF.

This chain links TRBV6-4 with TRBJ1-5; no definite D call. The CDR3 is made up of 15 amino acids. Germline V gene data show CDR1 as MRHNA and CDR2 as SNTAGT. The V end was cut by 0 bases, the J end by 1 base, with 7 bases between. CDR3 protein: CASSDSRPSNQPQHF. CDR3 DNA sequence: TGTGCCAGCAGTGACTCGAGGCCCAGCAATCAGCCCCAGCATTTT.

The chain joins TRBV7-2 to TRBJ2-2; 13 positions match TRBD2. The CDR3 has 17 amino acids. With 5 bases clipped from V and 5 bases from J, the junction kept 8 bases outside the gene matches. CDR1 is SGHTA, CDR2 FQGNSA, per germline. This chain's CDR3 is CASSPTPGLAGTGELFF. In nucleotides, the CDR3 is TGTGCCAGCAGCCCAACCCCGGGACTAGCGGGGACCGGGGAGCTGTTTTTT.

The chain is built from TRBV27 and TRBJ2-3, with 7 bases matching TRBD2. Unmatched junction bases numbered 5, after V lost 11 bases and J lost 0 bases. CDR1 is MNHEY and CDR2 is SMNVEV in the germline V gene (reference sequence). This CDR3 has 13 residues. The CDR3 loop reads CALAEISTDTQYF. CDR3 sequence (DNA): TGTGCCCTAGCGGAGATTAGCACAGATACGCAGTATTTT.